The source of this T cell receptor beta chain is a study of regulatory dendritic cells for organ transplantation. Measured with immunoSEQ multiplex PCR; TCRdb has only the in-frame clones, and not every one. The sample holds some 35,000 clones; around 90% are singletons and the top ten take just over 0.06%. Germline V CDR1 and CDR2: MNHEY, SVGAGI. V shed 6 bases and J 9 bases; nucleotides not matched to a gene: 3. This CDR3 contains 14 residues. In regard to this clone: Its antigen is not known.

Broader study findings: Alloreactive memory CD8+ T cell pools varied considerably between individuals.

The chain has TRBV6-5 and TRBJ2-1; 15 nucleotides align to TRBD2. The sequence was collected from a human donor in good health. Sequenced input: naive CD4+ T cells from blood. The subset was: CD45RA+ naive T cells. CDR3 nucleotide sequence: TGTGCCAGCAGCGGACTAGCGGGGGGGCGTGAGCAGTTCTTC. The encoded protein is CASSGLAGGREQFF.